This T cell receptor beta chain was sequenced in a study of blood T cell repertoires in COVID-19. The wider study: T cells, B-cell-depleted T cells, or PBMCs supplied cDNA or gDNA.

Data came from immunoSEQ multiplex PCR; TCRdb stores just in-frame clones and leaves some out. The sample contains 270,000 or so clones, around 86% of which appear only once. Germline V gives CDR1 MNHEY, CDR2 SVGAGI. The V end lost 3 bases, the J end lost 5 bases, and 13 bases lay between the germline ends. This CDR3 comprises 14 residues. The TCR was taken from a woman aged 55 to 70 with active or convalescent COVID-19. Sequenced material: peripheral blood. This chain connects TRBV6-5 to TRBJ1-1; D unclear. The CDR3 DNA follows: TGTGCCAGCAGTTATGGGCAGGCCGTGACTGAAGCTTTCTTT. Translating gives CASSYGQAVTEAFF.